A single T cell receptor (beta chain) is shown here with its context. Using immunoSEQ multiplex PCR, the repertoire was profiled, and TCRdb retains in-frame clones only, with some absent. The sample lists 77,000 or so clones; around 91% were seen once. This record belongs to a study of control samples from healthy donors and cancer patients. CDR3 size: 13 residues. Germline CDR1 LGHDT, CDR2 YNNKEL (reference sequence). Trimming left V 7 bases short and J 4 bases short, with 12 bases between. The clonotype was recovered from a man under 40 in good health. The J gene is TRBJ2-3, the V gene TRBV3-1 (or the pseudogene TRBV3-2); the D is unclear. Sequenced material: blood. CDR3 region: CASTKSPPDTQYF. For the CDR3, the DNA is TGTGCCAGCACAAAATCACCTCCAGATACGCAGTATTTT.